This T cell receptor beta chain was sequenced during a study of response to subunit inactivated influenza vaccine. Study outcomes and limitations: Researchers suggested that each seasonal influenza vaccination recruits few new T cells.

Comments on this clonotype: The antigen remains undetermined.

Each CDR3 protein gets one entry after TCRdb re-called the RT-PCR reads with MiXCR. The table has some 600,000 distinct CDR3 sequences, approximately 14% seen once; the top ten hold 7.5% to 8%. Looked up from germline, CDR1 is SGHRS and CDR2 is YFSETQ. This CDR3 has 16 residues. V was shortened by 0 bases and J by 0 bases, with 10 bases between the two germline ends. The sequencing used PBMCs from blood, collected roughly 15 days before vaccination. The TCR comes from a man in his fifties or sixties who received an inactivated influenza vaccine. The chain links TRBV5-1 to TRBJ2-1, with D unresolved. The DNA for the CDR3 is TGCGCCAGCAGCTTGGCCGCAGCGAGCTCCTACAATGAGCAGTTCTTC. Protein: CASSLAAASSYNEQFF.